The table lists the clone carrying this TCR beta chain with many counts. Its antigen remains unidentified. Trimming removed 6 bases at V and 5 bases at J, with 8 bases between. The CDR3 spans 12 residues. Germline V gene sequence: CDR1 MNHEY, CDR2 SVGEGT. These data originate in a study of T cells in Graves' hyperthyroidism and ophthalmopathy. General observations from the study: Most thyroid clonotypes expanded above 0.001 were also detected in blood. The model identified upcoming ophthalmopathy a median about 7.1 months ahead of onset.

Uncontrolled infection, other autoimmune disease, pregnancy or lactation disqualified patients from enrolment. Diagnosing involved the use of clinical symptoms, serum thyroxine and TRAb, thyroid ultrasound and orbital computed tomography. Amplification of TCR beta CDR3 regions was performed using RNA transcripts as template. HTBI primers were used for first-round RT-PCR of the TCR CDR3. TCRdb re-called the multiplex PCR reads with MiXCR, one entry per CDR3 protein. The data show hundreds of thousands of distinct CDR3 sequences, with 14% seen just once and about 5.8% held by the top ten. The sequenced sample consisted of blood. This clonotype was obtained from a woman under 40 with Graves' hyperthyroidism that later progressed to Graves' ophthalmopathy. The rearrangement links TRBV6-2 or TRBV6-3 to TRBJ2-1; no reliable D call. This chain's CDR3 is CASSWFNNEQFF. The CDR3 coding sequence is TGTGCCAGCAGCTGGTTCAACAATGAGCAGTTCTTC.